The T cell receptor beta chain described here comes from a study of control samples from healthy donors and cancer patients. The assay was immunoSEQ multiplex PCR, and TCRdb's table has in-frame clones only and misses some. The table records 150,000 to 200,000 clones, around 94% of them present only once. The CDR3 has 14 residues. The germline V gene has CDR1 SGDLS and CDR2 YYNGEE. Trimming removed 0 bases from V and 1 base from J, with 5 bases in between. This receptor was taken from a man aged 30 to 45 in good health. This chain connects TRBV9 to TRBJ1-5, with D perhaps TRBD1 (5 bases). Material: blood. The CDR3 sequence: CASSVGDSNQPQHF. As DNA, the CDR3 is TGTGCCAGCAGCGTAGGGGACAGCAATCAGCCCCAGCATTTT.